At least ten counts were recorded for the clone carrying this TCR beta chain. Its specificity is unknown. This entry belongs to a study of T-cell reconstitution after alpha-beta-depleted transplantation in children. General observations from the study: T-cell counts and diversity were attributed mostly to newly produced T cells one year after transplant. Reports say that about two months after transplant, the alpha-beta T cells came out of several hundred graft clones that had expanded. In some patients, recipient T cells and intrathymic progenitors surviving conditioning explained high day-60 diversity.

Germline V gene lookup returns CDR1 MDHEN and CDR2 SYDVKM. V was clipped by 6 bases and J by 3 bases, with 3 bases between them. The CDR3 contains 10 residues. Preparation of the TCRbeta library involved a method that used unique molecular identifiers. TCRdb ran MiXCR on the PCR reads and lists one entry per CDR3 protein. This sample has over 150,000 distinct CDR3 sequences, with 6.6% found just once. The sample consisted of PBMCs, taken before TCRalphabeta/CD19-depleted stem cell transplant. The chain couples TRBV28 to TRBJ2-7; D gene ambiguous. This receptor was taken from a boy between 2 and 10 years old with acute lymphoblastic leukemia, due to receive a stem cell transplant. The CDR3 DNA reads TGTGCCAGCAGCAACTACGAGCAGTACTTC. Its translation: CASSNYEQYF. The complete variable domain, with remaining parts taken from reference TRBV28 and TRBJ2-7, reads DVKVTQSSRYLVKRTGEKVFLECVQDMDHENMFWYRQDPGLGLRLIYFSYDVKMKEKGDIPEGYSVSREKKERFSLILESASTNQTSMYLCASSNYEQYFGPGTRLTVT.